Detailed here is one TCR beta chain. The antigen remains unidentified. The sample originates from a study of response to subunit inactivated influenza vaccine. The ends lost 6 bases at V and 2 bases at J; junction bases unmatched: 3. The germline V gene has CDR1 SNHLY and CDR2 FYNNEI. This CDR3 region has 13 residues. Each CDR3 protein is one row after TCRdb ran MiXCR on the RT-PCR reads. The table shows just over 300,000 distinct CDR3 sequences, with around 20% occurring only once. The study's findings and limits: The authors proposed limited new T cell recruitment per seasonal influenza vaccination.

The sequence was obtained from a man between 50 and 69 years old who received an inactivated influenza vaccine. The chain carries TRBV2 and TRBJ2-7; 8 bases match TRBD1. Specimen: PBMCs from blood, collected less than 22 months after vaccination. CDR3 amino acids: CASRLDRAYEQYF. In nucleotides, the CDR3 is TGTGCCAGCAGACTGGACAGGGCCTACGAGCAGTACTTC.